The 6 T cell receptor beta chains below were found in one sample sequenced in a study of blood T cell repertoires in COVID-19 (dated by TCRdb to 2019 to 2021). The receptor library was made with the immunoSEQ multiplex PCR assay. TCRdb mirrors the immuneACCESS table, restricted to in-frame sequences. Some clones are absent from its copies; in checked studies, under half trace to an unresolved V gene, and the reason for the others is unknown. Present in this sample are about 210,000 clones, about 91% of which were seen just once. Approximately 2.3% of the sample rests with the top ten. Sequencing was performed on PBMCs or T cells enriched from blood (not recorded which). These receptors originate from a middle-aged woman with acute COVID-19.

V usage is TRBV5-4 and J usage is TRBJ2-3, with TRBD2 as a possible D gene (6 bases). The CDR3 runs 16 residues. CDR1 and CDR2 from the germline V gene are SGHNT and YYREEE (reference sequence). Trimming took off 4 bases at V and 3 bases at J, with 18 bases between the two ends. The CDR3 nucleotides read TGTGCCAGCAGCGAGAGGGTGGGAGGTGGGACAGATACGCAGTATTTT. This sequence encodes CASSERVGGGTDTQYF.

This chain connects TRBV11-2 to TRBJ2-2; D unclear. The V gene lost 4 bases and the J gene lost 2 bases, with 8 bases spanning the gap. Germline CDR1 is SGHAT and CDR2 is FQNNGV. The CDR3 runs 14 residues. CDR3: CASSSSPNTGELFF. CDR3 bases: TGTGCCAGCAGCTCCTCCCCTAACACCGGGGAGCTGTTTTTT. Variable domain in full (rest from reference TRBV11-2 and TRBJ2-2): EAGVAQSPRYKIIEKRQSVAFWCNPISGHATLYWYQQILGQGPKLLIQFQNNGVVDDSQLPKDRFSAERLKGVDSTLKIQPAKLEDSAVYLCASSSSPNTGELFFGEGSRLTVL.

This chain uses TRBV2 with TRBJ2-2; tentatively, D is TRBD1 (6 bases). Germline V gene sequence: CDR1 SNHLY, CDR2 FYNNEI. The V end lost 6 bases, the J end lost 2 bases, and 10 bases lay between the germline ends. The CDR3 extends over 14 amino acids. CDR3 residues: CASRDRINTGELFF. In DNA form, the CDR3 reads TGTGCCAGCAGGGACAGAATAAACACCGGGGAGCTGTTTTTT.

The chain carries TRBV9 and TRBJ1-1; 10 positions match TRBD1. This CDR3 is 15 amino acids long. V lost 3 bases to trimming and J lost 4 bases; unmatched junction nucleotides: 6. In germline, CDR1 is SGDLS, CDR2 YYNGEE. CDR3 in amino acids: CASSGQGAGFTEAFF. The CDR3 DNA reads TGTGCCAGCAGCGGACAGGGGGCGGGATTCACTGAAGCTTTCTTT.

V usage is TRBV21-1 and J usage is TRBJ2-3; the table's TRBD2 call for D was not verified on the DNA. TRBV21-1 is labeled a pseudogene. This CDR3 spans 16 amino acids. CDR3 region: CASSSRISGRTDTQYF. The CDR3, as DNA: TGTGCCAGCAGCTCAAGGATTAGCGGGAGAACAGATACGCAGTATTTT.

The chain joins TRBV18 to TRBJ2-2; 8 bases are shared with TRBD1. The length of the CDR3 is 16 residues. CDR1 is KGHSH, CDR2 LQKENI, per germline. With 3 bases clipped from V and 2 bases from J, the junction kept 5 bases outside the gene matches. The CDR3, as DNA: TGTGCCAGCTCACCTCTAGGGACAGGAAACACCGGGGAGCTGTTTTTT. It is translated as CASSPLGTGNTGELFF.